Reported below is one T cell receptor beta chain. This sample was included in a study of CD8 T cells in Susac syndrome. V gave up 1 base and J gave up 5 bases, with 8 bases separating them. The CDR3 consists of 13 residues. CDR1 is SQVTM and CDR2 is ANQGSEA in the germline V gene. Random hexamers were used to reverse transcribe an amount of about 0.45 to 1 ug RNA. By means of immunoSEQ multiplex PCR, TCR beta CDR3 spanning 54 Vbeta and 13 Jbeta underwent amplification. TCRdb independently ran MiXCR on the immunoSEQ multiplex PCR reads; one entry per CDR3 protein. The sample records about 300,000 distinct CDR3 sequences, 89% being singletons.

The specimen was CD8+ T cells from PBMCs. This clonotype originated in a human donor with multiple sclerosis. The chain carries TRBV29-1 and TRBJ2-2; TRBD1 might be the D (5 bases). The chain's CDR3 is CSVEGQYTGELFF. CDR3 DNA sequence: TGCAGCGTTGAAGGACAGTATACCGGGGAGCTGTTTTTT.